One T cell receptor beta chain is described in this entry. Its target is unknown. The germline V gene encodes CDR1 MNHEY and CDR2 SVGAGI. The V end was cut by 4 bases, the J end by 3 bases, with 16 bases between. The CDR3 totals 16 residues. The sample originates from a study of T cell clonotyping in hematopoietic cell transplantation. Method: immunoSEQ multiplex PCR; TCRdb's copy keeps in-frame clones and lacks some. Of about 16,000 clones in the sample, around 66% were seen once. Study-wide points: Without cell sorting, CD4 versus CD8 contributions remain unresolved. After transplant, recipient diversity fell while pathologically expanded clonotypes grew through day 180. Higher Inverse Simpson Index values in graft donor and pretransplant recipient predicted broader posttransplant TCR diversity. At the given depth, recipient repertoires were over 95% de novo clonotypes.

The clonotype was recovered from a male patient aged 45-59 years who had an allogeneic stem cell transplant from an unrelated donor, so T cells may come from the graft donor. Some clones in this sample may be carry-over from other donors' samples. The specimen comprised PBMCs, sampled 30 days after allogeneic stem cell transplant. The chain uses TRBV6-5 and TRBJ1-5; D not certain. The CDR3 DNA sequence: TGTGCCAGCAGTTCATTACTCGTCCAGCTCAATCAGCCCCAGCATTTT. Residues: CASSSLLVQLNQPQHF.